This passage covers 20 T cell receptor beta chains from one sample sequenced in a study of T-cell memory formation after mild COVID-19. TCRdb passed the 5' RACE reads through MiXCR, listing each CDR3 protein once. The table has about 290,000 distinct CDR3 sequences, more than 15% seen once. Sequencing was done on a sample of PBMCs or a T cell subset sorted from them (not recorded which). Receptors were obtained from a man aged 18 to 35 who had mild COVID-19 (a few samples of this study predate the infection). Cell type and time point are not known.

The CDR3 protein is CASSLSFRDGRSSPLHF. The CDR3 region has the DNA TGTGCCAGCAGCTTGTCATTTCGGGACGGGAGGAGTTCACCCCTCCACTTT. V gene TRBV7-2 combines with J gene TRBJ1-6, with a tentative D call TRBD1 (5 bases). The CDR3 spans 17 residues. Germline V CDR1 and CDR2: SGHTA, FQGNSA. The V and J ends lost 3 bases and 9 bases respectively, with 21 bases between them. The whole variable domain, remainder taken from reference TRBV7-2 and TRBJ1-6, is GAGVSQSPSNKVTEKGKDVELRCDPISGHTALYWYRQSLGQGLEFLIYFQGNSAPDKSGLPSDRFSAERTGGSVSTLTIQRTQQEDSAVYLCASSLSFRDGRSSPLHFGNGTRLTVT.

This clonotype was detected many times. V gene TRBV5-1 combines with J gene TRBJ2-2, with D perhaps matching TRBD2 (6 bases). Trimming shortened V by 0 bases and J by 3 bases, and 9 bases separated the two germline ends. The CDR3 loop spans 15 amino acids. Germline assignment: CDR1 SGHRS and CDR2 YFSETQ. The CDR3 region has the DNA TGCGCCAGCAGCTTGGACCCGGGGGACACCGGGGAGCTGTTTTTT. Its protein is CASSLDPGDTGELFF.

The V call is TRBV9, the J call TRBJ2-1, with 11 bases that match TRBD2. With 4 bases clipped from V and 8 bases from J, the junction kept 5 bases outside the gene matches. The CDR3 is 14 amino acids. Germline V gives CDR1 SGDLS, CDR2 YYNGEE. CDR3 amino acids: CASSFETSGDEQFF. CDR3 nucleotides: TGTGCCAGCAGCTTCGAGACTAGCGGGGATGAGCAGTTCTTC.

This sequence joins TRBV15 and TRBJ2-1, with TRBD2 identical over 9 bases. V lost 0 bases and J lost 6; bases outside the gene matches: 9. Germline values: CDR1 LNHNV, CDR2 YYDKDF (reference sequence). This CDR3 has 17 amino acids. CDR3 DNA: TGTGCCACCAGCAGAGAACTCGCCAGCGGGGGGTTCAATGAGCAGTTCTTC. Translated: CATSRELASGGFNEQFF.

This clonotype occurred a few times. This chain uses TRBV11-2 with TRBJ1-1, with D uncertain. The V gene's germline CDR1 is SGHAT and CDR2 FQNNGV. V lost 3 bases and J lost 7, with 6 bases in between. There are 11 residues in the CDR3. The CDR3 nucleotides read TGTGCCAGCAGCTTTTTCAATGAAGCTTTCTTT. Its translation: CASSFFNEAFF. The full variable domain, its missing parts supplied by reference TRBV11-2 and TRBJ1-1, is EAGVAQSPRYKIIEKRQSVAFWCNPISGHATLYWYQQILGQGPKLLIQFQNNGVVDDSQLPKDRFSAERLKGVDSTLKIQPAKLEDSAVYLCASSFFNEAFFGQGTRLTVV.

This clonotype appeared many times. This chain uses TRBV5-1 with TRBJ2-1; D tentatively reads TRBD1 or TRBD2 (6 bases each). CDR3 length: 13 residues. Germline-derived CDR1 and CDR2 are SGHRS and YFSETQ. The germline V and J ends were trimmed by 10 bases and 4 bases, with 15 bases remaining between them. The CDR3 coding sequence is TGCGCCTCGGACGGGGGCGCTTACAATGAGCAGTTCTTC. Translating it yields CASDGGAYNEQFF.

This clonotype has a handful of counts. The chain joins TRBV6-6 to TRBJ2-3, with D perhaps matching TRBD1 (5 bases). This CDR3 spans 15 amino acids. The V gene lost 0 bases and the J gene lost 0 bases, with 7 bases spanning the gap. Germline CDR1 and CDR2: MNHNY and SVGAGI (reference sequence). The CDR3 loop reads CASSYSQGSTDTQYF. Written as DNA, the CDR3 is TGTGCCAGCAGTTACTCGCAGGGCAGCACAGATACGCAGTATTTT.

In this sample, this clonotype turned up many times. The chain employs TRBV5-1 and TRBJ1-1, with unresolved D. CDR3 length: 14 amino acids. Germline lookup yields CDR1 SGHRS and CDR2 YFSETQ. V shed 1 base and J shed 1 base, with 8 bases lying between them. The CDR3 protein is CASSLIDPNTEAFF. In nucleotides, the CDR3 is TGCGCCAGCAGCTTGATTGACCCGAACACTGAAGCTTTCTTT.

This clonotype was found many times. The V call is TRBV6-5, the J call TRBJ2-1; unclear D gene. The CDR3 loop spans 14 amino acids. Germline CDR1 reads MNHEY; CDR2 reads SVGAGI. Trimming took off 0 bases at V and 2 bases at J, with 5 bases between the two ends. In DNA form, the CDR3 reads TGTGCCAGCAGTTACTCGACGGCCTACAATGAGCAGTTCTTC. Its translation: CASSYSTAYNEQFF.

This clonotype was counted only a few times. This rearrangement joins TRBV3-1 to TRBJ2-7; TRBD1 is a possible D gene (6 bases). Per germline, CDR1 LGHDT and CDR2 YNNKEL (reference sequence). CDR3 length equals 13 residues. V lost 3 bases, J lost 6 bases, and 12 bases lay in between. The CDR3 loop is CASSQRGHGEQYF. CDR3 coding DNA: TGTGCCAGCAGCCAGAGGGGACACGGCGAGCAGTACTTC.

This clonotype was observed many times. The genes are TRBV10-3 and TRBJ2-7; 12 nucleotides align to TRBD2. The CDR3 spans 14 residues. Trimming removed 10 bases from V and 5 bases from J; junction bases left unmatched: 9. CDR1 ENHRY and CDR2 SYGVKD come from the germline V gene. CDR3 amino acids: CATRTSGVRNEQYF. The CDR3 DNA reads as TGTGCCACCCGGACTAGCGGGGTTAGGAACGAGCAGTACTTC.

The rearrangement links TRBV7-6 to TRBJ2-2; D unclear. The V end lost 5 bases, the J end lost 7 bases, and 11 bases lay between the germline ends. This CDR3 is 13 amino acids long. Germline assignment: CDR1 SGHVS and CDR2 FNYEAQ. Here the CDR3 reads CASSPPGYGELFF. The DNA for the CDR3 is TGTGCCAGCAGCCCCCCAGGATACGGGGAGCTGTTTTTT.

This clonotype came up many times. CDR3 protein: CASSSQAGTEAFF. The CDR3 DNA sequence: TGTGCCAGCAGCTCCCAGGCGGGAACTGAAGCTTTCTTT. The V and J genes are TRBV7-6 and TRBJ1-1, with D unresolved. CDR1 is SGHVS and CDR2 is FNYEAQ in the germline V gene. The CDR3 consists of 13 residues. V was trimmed by 4 bases and J by 5 bases, leaving 11 bases between them. Complete variable domain (other parts from reference TRBV7-6 and TRBJ1-1): GAGVSQSPRYKVTKRGQDVALRCDPISGHVSLYWYRQALGQGPEFLTYFNYEAQQDKSGLPNDRFSAERPEGSISTLTIQRTEQRDSAMYRCASSSQAGTEAFFGQGTRLTVV.

The chain joins TRBV9 to TRBJ1-1, with 7 positions matching TRBD1. Unmatched junction bases numbered 6, after V lost 1 base and J lost 3 bases. This CDR3 spans 15 amino acids. The germline gives CDR1 SGDLS, CDR2 YYNGEE. CDR3 region: CASSVWQGEDTEAFF. The CDR3 nucleotides read TGTGCCAGCAGCGTATGGCAGGGGGAGGACACTGAAGCTTTCTTT.

The gene calls are TRBV13 and TRBJ2-2, with TRBD2 as a possible D gene (5 bases). The CDR3 is 17 amino acids. V lost 6 bases to trimming and J lost 4 bases, with 21 bases between them. Germline V gene lookup returns CDR1 PRHDT and CDR2 FYEKMQ (reference sequence). CDR3 coding DNA: TGTGCCAGCAGTAAAACCGAGGGTTCTGCCTTCACCGGGGAGCTGTTTTTT. It translates to CASSKTEGSAFTGELFF.

The rearrangement uses TRBV12-3 or TRBV12-4 and TRBJ2-7; 7 nucleotides agree with TRBD1. The V segment lost 7 bases and the J segment 3 bases; nucleotides outside the gene matches: 6. The CDR3 has 13 residues. CDR3 loop: CASTDQGDYEQYF. CDR3 DNA: TGTGCCAGCACCGACCAGGGGGACTACGAGCAGTACTTC.

The J gene is TRBJ1-6, the V gene TRBV12-3 or TRBV12-4; 7 bases are shared with TRBD1. There are 15 residues in the CDR3. Germline trimming cut 7 bases from V and 6 bases from J; bases unmatched to any gene: 9. The CDR3 is CASTPRQGLNSPLHF. In DNA form, the CDR3 reads TGTGCCAGCACCCCGAGACAGGGACTTAATTCACCCCTCCACTTT.

This clonotype has only a few counts. The chain carries TRBV6-5 and TRBJ2-7; 10 bases are shared with TRBD2. J lost 4 bases, V lost 1 base, and 1 base had no gene match. CDR1 MNHEY and CDR2 SVGAGI come from the germline V gene. CDR3 length: 14 residues. The CDR3 loop is CASSYLTSGYEQYF. The CDR3 coding sequence is TGTGCCAGCAGTTACTTGACTAGCGGGTACGAGCAGTACTTC.

This clonotype was found many times. The rearrangement uses TRBV20-1 and TRBJ1-2; D gene unclear. Germline CDR1 reads DFQATT; CDR2 reads SNEGSKA (reference sequence). V was pared by 4 bases and J by 6 bases, with 18 bases between. CDR3 length: 14 residues. The CDR3 bases are TGCAGTGCTATAATACCAGGCGCCCATGATGGCTACACCTTC. Translation: CSAIIPGAHDGYTF.

The J gene is TRBJ2-5, the V gene TRBV2, with 12 bases identical to TRBD2. From germline, CDR1 is SNHLY and CDR2 FYNNEI. This CDR3 is built from 15 residues. The J segment lost 2 bases and the V segment lost 5 bases, leaving 3 bases of the junction unmatched. CDR3 DNA sequence: TGTGCCAGCAGTCGACTAGCGGGGGTTCAAGAGACCCAGTACTTC. This encodes CASSRLAGVQETQYF.